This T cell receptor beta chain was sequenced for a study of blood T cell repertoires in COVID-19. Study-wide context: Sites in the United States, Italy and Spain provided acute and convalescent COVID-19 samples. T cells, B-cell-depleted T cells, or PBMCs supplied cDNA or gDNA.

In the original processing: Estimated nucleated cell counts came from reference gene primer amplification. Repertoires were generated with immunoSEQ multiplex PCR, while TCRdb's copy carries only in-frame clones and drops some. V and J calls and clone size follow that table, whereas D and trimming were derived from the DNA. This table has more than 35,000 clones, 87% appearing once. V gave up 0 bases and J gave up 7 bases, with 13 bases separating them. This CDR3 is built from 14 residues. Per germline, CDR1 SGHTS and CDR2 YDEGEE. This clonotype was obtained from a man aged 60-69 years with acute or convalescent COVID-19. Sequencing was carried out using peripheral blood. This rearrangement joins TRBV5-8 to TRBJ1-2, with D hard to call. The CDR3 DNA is TGTGCCAGCAGCTTGGTGGCAGGCGTCGGTGGCTACACCTTC. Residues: CASSLVAGVGGYTF.